Listed below are T cell receptor beta chains from one sample, sequenced in a study of early T cells in non-severe SARS-CoV-2 infection. MiXCR, applied by TCRdb to the 5' RACE reads, yields one record per CDR3 protein. This sample has nearly 45,000 distinct CDR3 sequences, with approximately 10% found just once. Sample: whole blood. The source of these receptors is an adult who was a healthcare worker with PCR-confirmed SARS-CoV-2 infection or an uninfected control (not recorded which). Each CDR3 is given with its conserved first and last residue. D genes are given only for firm matches. For some rows the clone size is stated as once, few or many, or as a class when expanded; others skip it.

V	D	size	J	CDR3	DNA
TRBV25-1	-	many	TRBJ1-3	CASSDLSGNTIYF	TGTGCCAGCAGTGACCTCTCTGGAAACACCATATATTTT
TRBV7-9	TRBD1	-	TRBJ2-3	CASSRATGSQRTDTQYF	TGTGCCAGCAGCCGAGCGACAGGGTCCCAGCGCACAGATACGCAGTATTTT
TRBV6-2/TRBV6-3	-	-	TRBJ2-7	CATKMIGTYEQYF	TGTGCCACCAAAATGATAGGAACCTACGAGCAGTACTTC
TRBV29-1	-	many	TRBJ1-3	CSVAGRGGNTIYF	TGCAGCGTCGCAGGCAGGGGTGGAAACACCATATATTTT
TRBV7-9	-	few	TRBJ1-2	CASSLEGYGYTF	TGTGCCAGCAGCTTAGAAGGATATGGCTACACCTTC
TRBV11-1	TRBD2	-	TRBJ2-7	CASRKGLASYEQYF	TGTGCCAGCAGAAAAGGACTAGCTTCCTACGAGCAGTACTTC
TRBV10-3	TRBD2	-	TRBJ2-3	CAISEISSGETQYF	TGTGCCATCAGTGAGATTAGTAGCGGGGAAACGCAGTATTTT
TRBV28	-	few	TRBJ2-2	CASIRDSRTGELFF	TGTGCCAGTATCCGGGACTCAAGGACCGGGGAGCTGTTTTTT
TRBV4-3	-	many	TRBJ2-7	CASSQDTGRLYEQYF	TGCGCCAGCAGCCAAGACACAGGCAGACTTTACGAGCAGTACTTC
TRBV6-4	-	many	TRBJ2-7	CASSAWTEISYEQYF	TGTGCCAGCAGTGCGTGGACAGAGATCTCCTACGAGCAGTACTTC
TRBV10-3	-	-	TRBJ2-2	CAISELMDGTPGELFF	TGTGCCATCAGTGAGCTTATGGACGGGACACCCGGGGAGCTGTTTTTT
TRBV7-2	-	-	TRBJ2-3	CATSPGTPAVDTQYF	TGTGCCACCTCCCCCGGGACTCCCGCCGTGGATACGCAGTATTTT
TRBV9	-	many	TRBJ1-6	CASSLGGRDSPLHF	TGTGCCAGCAGCCTAGGGGGTAGGGATTCACCCCTCCACTTT
TRBV6-2/TRBV6-3	-	few	TRBJ1-1	CASSFRHSNTEAFF	TGTGCCAGCAGTTTTAGACACTCGAACACTGAAGCTTTCTTT
TRBV20-1	TRBD2	many	TRBJ2-5	CSARDVLAGARETQYF	TGCAGTGCTAGAGATGTCCTAGCGGGAGCCCGAGAGACCCAGTACTTC
TRBV10-2	-	-	TRBJ2-5	CASSELDGDGTQYF	TGCGCCAGCAGTGAGTTGGACGGAGACGGGACCCAGTACTTC
TRBV5-1	TRBD2	many	TRBJ2-1	CASSLRAQRDDNEQFF	TGCGCCAGCAGCTTAAGAGCCCAGCGGGATGATAATGAGCAGTTCTTC
TRBV7-2	TRBD2	-	TRBJ2-1	CASSTRLAGSYEQFF	TGTGCCAGCAGCACCCGACTAGCGGGAAGCTATGAGCAGTTCTTC
TRBV10-3	TRBD2	-	TRBJ2-2	CAVTGTTTPGELFF	TGTGCCGTTACCGGGACTACCACACCCGGGGAGCTGTTTTTT
TRBV2	-	many	TRBJ2-1	CASSVSTSPYNEQFF	TGTGCCAGCAGTGTAAGCACTAGCCCCTACAATGAGCAGTTCTTC
TRBV18	-	few	TRBJ2-5	CASSRADQETQYF	TGTGCCAGCTCCCGCGCAGATCAAGAGACCCAGTACTTC
TRBV29-1	-	medium-sized	TRBJ2-3	CSAGIGDTQYF	TGCAGCGCTGGGATTGGGGATACGCAGTATTTT
TRBV7-9	-	-	TRBJ1-5	CASSLGGARGQPQHF	TGTGCCAGCAGCTTAGGAGGGGCGCGAGGTCAGCCCCAGCATTTT
TRBV5-8	-	many	TRBJ1-5	CASSLGQRNQPQHF	TGTGCCAGCAGCTTGGGACAGCGCAATCAGCCCCAGCATTTT
TRBV13	TRBD2	many	TRBJ2-2	CASSLKPPGLAGDTGELFF	TGTGCCAGCAGCTTAAAGCCCCCGGGACTAGCGGGAGATACCGGGGAGCTGTTTTTT